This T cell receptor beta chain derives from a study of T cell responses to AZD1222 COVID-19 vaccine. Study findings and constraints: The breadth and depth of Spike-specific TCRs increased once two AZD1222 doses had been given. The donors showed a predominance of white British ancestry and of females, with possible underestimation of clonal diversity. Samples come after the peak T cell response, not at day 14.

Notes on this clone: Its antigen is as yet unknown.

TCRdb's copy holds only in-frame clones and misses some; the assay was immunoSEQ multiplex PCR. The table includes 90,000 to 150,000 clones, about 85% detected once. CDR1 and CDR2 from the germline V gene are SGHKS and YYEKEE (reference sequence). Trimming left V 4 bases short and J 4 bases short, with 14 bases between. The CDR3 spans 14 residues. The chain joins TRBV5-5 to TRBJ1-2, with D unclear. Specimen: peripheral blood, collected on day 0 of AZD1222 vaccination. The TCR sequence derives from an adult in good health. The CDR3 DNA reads TGTGCCAGCAGCCTTGCGGACGGAACCTATGGCTACACCTTC. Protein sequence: CASSLADGTYGYTF.